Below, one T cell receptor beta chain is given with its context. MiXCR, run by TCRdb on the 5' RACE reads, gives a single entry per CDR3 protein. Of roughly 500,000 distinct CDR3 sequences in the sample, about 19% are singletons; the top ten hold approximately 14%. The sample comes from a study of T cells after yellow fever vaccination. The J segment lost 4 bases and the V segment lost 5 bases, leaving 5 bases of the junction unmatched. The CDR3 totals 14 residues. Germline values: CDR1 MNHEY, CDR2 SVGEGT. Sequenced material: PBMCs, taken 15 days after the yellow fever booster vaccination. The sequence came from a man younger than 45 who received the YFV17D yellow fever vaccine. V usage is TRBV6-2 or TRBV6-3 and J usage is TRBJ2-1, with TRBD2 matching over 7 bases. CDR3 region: CASSKSGIYNEQFF. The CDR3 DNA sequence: TGTGCCAGCAGTAAAAGCGGGATTTACAATGAGCAGTTCTTC.